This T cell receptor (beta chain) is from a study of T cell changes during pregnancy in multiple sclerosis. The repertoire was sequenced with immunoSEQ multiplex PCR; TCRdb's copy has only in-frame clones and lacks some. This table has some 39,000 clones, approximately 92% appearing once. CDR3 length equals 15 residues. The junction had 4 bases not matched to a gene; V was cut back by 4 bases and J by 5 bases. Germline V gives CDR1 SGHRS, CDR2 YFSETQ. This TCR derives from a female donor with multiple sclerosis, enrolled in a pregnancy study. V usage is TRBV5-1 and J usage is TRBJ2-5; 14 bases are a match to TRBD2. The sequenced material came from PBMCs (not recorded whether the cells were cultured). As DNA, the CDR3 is TGCGCCAGCAGCGGCGGGACTAGCGGGAGCGAGACCCAGTACTTC. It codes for CASSGGTSGSETQYF. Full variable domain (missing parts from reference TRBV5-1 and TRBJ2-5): KAGVTQTPRYLIKTRGQQVTLSCSPISGHRSVSWYQQTPGQGLQFLFEYFSETQRNKGNFPGRFSGRQFSNSRSEMNVSTLELGDSALYLCASSGGTSGSETQYFGPGTRLLVL.